This T cell receptor (beta chain) appears in the sequencing data of a study of T cell changes during pregnancy in multiple sclerosis (dated 2019 in TCRdb). In the study overall: In women with multiple sclerosis, the researchers looked at how the T cell repertoire shifted as pregnancy progressed.

Spanning cysteine to phenylalanine, the CDR3 consists of 14 amino acids. Left in the record is the CDR3 DNA by itself, 42 bases read in frame from the first base. The germline V gene (reference sequence) sets CDR1 to GTSNPN and CDR2 to SVGIG. V is cut back by 4 bases and J by 0 bases, with 5 bases in the junction unmatched. Of note for this clone: No cognate antigen has been identified for it. It has no much larger one-base neighbor in the sample; base qualities were not kept.

Receptor libraries were prepared by the immunoSEQ multiplex PCR assay. In TCRdb, the immuneACCESS table is reduced to in-frame sequences with V and J assigned. These tables do not hold every clone; where another copy was compared, an unresolved V gene accounts for under half, and the others remain unexplained. The sample table contains some 57,000 clones; only one count was recorded for just under 90% of them. 0.89% of the sample comes from the top ten. This sample comprised peripheral blood, obtained in the first trimester of pregnancy. The receptor's source is a female donor in good health, enrolled as a control in a pregnancy study. The chain couples TRBV30 to TRBJ1-1; TRBD1 lines up with 7 middle nucleotides. The CDR3 here reads CAWNLGQVNTEAFF. The nucleotide sequence is TGTGCCTGGAACCTCGGACAGGTGAACACTGAAGCTTTCTTT.